This T cell receptor beta chain is from a study of blood T cell repertoires in COVID-19. Background on the study: PBMCs, B-cell-depleted T cells, or T cells were the source of the cDNA or gDNA that made up the material.

Source study methods: Amplification with reference gene primers provided the estimates of nucleated cell counts. The table came from immunoSEQ multiplex PCR; TCRdb's copy has only in-frame clones and leaves some out. Clone size and the V and J calls come from that table; the DNA yielded D and trimming. This sample yields about 220,000 clones, of which 70% to 90% are seen a single time; more than 3.5% belongs to the top ten. Looked up from germline, CDR1 is MNHEY and CDR2 is SVGAGI. The CDR3 sequence is 15 residues long. Trimming left V 7 bases short and J 5 bases short, with 20 bases between. The origin of this receptor is a woman aged 35 to 49 with acute COVID-19. Input material: PBMCs or T cells enriched from blood (not recorded which). V gene TRBV6-5 combines with J gene TRBJ1-1; D is possibly TRBD1 (5 bases). Written as DNA, the CDR3 is TGTGCCAGCACGGTATCCGGGGGGTCTGATACTGAAGCTTTCTTT. Protein sequence: CASTVSGGSDTEAFF.